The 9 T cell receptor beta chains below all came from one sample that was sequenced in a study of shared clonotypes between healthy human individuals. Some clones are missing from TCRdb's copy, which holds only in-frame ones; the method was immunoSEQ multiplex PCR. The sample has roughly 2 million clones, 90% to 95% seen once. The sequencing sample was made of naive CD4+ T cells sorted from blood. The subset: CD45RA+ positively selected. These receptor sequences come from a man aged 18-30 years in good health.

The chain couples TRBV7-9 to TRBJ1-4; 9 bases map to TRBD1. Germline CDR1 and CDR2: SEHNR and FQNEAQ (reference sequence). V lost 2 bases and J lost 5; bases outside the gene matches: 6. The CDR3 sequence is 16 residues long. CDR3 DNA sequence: TGTGCCAGCAGCTTACTGGGGACAGGGAAGAATGAAAAACTGTTTTTT. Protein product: CASSLLGTGKNEKLFF.

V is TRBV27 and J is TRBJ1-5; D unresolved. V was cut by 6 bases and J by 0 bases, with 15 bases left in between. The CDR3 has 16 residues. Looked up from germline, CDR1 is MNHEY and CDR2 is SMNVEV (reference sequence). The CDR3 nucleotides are TGTGCCAGCAGAGGCCTAGGCGCGGGTAGCAATCAGCCCCAGCATTTT. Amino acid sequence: CASRGLGAGSNQPQHF.

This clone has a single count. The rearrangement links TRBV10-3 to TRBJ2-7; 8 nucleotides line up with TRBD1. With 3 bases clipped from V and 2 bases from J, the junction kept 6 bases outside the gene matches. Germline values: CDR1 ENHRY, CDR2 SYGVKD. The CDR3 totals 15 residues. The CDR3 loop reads CAISDQGASTYEQYF. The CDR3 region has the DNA TGTGCCATCAGTGACCAGGGGGCCTCGACCTACGAGCAGTACTTC.

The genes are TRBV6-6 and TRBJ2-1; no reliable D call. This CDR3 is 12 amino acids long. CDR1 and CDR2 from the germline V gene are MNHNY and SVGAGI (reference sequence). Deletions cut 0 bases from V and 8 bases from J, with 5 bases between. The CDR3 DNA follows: TGTGCCAGCAGTTACTCCCGGCATGAGCAGTTCTTC. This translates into CASSYSRHEQFF.

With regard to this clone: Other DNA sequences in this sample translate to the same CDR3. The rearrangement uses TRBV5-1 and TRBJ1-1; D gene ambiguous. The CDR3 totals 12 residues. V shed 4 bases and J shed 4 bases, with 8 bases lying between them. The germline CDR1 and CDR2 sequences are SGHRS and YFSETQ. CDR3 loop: CASSPPGTEAFF. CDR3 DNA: TGCGCCAGCAGCCCCCCCGGCACTGAAGCTTTCTTT.

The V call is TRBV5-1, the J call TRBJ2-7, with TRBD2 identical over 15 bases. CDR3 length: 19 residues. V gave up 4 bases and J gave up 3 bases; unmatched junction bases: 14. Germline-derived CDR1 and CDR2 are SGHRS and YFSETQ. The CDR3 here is CASSPLGTSGGPHLYEQYF. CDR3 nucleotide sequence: TGCGCCAGCAGCCCACTAGGGACTAGCGGGGGGCCGCACCTCTACGAGCAGTACTTC.

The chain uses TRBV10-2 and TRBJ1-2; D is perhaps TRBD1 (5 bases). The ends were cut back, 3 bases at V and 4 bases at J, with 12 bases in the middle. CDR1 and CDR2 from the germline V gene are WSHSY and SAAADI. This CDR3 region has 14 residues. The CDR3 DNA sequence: TGCGCCAGCAGTGAATCAGGGAGCGCCTATGGCTACACCTTC. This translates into CASSESGSAYGYTF.

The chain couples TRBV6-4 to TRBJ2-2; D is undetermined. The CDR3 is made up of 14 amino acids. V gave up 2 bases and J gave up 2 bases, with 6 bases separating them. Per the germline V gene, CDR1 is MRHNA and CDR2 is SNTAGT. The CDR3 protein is CASSDQQNTGELFF. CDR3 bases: TGTGCCAGCAGTGACCAACAAAACACCGGGGAGCTGTTTTTT.

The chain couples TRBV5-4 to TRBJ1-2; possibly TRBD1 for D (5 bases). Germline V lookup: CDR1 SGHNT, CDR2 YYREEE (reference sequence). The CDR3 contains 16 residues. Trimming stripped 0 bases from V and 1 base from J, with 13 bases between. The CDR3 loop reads CASSLVSGTVNYGYTF. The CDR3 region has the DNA TGTGCCAGCAGCTTGGTATCCGGGACGGTTAACTATGGCTACACCTTC.